Below, one T cell receptor beta chain is given with its context. Antigen specificity is unknown. This sample is part of a study of cytomegalovirus exposure and HLA in healthy donors. Whole-study findings and limits: Later analysis suggested links between common viral pathogens and several top significant clusters.

Primers included in the PCR were 60 Vbeta and 13 Jbeta primers. Sequenced by immunoSEQ multiplex PCR; TCRdb stores in-frame clones only, minus some. Here the sample spans approximately 100,000 clones, 73% being singletons. The source of this sequence is a man in his forties in good health and CMV-seronegative. The sequencing sample was made of PBMCs.

The CDR3 loop reads CASSSQGVGTEAFF. The CDR3 bases are TGCGCCAGCAGCTCACAGGGGGTAGGCACTGAAGCTTTCTTT. V gene TRBV5-1 combines with J gene TRBJ1-1; the match to TRBD1 covers 8 bases. Germline CDR1 reads SGHRS; CDR2 reads YFSETQ. The CDR3 extends over 14 amino acids. V lost 3 bases and J lost 4; bases outside the gene matches: 5.